This entry concerns a single TCR beta chain. V dropped 3 bases and J dropped 7; count of bases not matched to a gene: 12. The length of the CDR3 is 17 residues. Germline CDR1 and CDR2: SGHRS and YFSETQ. The assay was immunoSEQ multiplex PCR, and TCRdb's table has in-frame clones only and misses some. The table includes 120,000 to 150,000 clones, approximately 80% detected once. This sample was included in a study of blood T cell repertoires in COVID-19. The clonotype originates from a human donor in a cohort sampled during active COVID-19. Sequenced input: peripheral blood. The genes are TRBV5-1 and TRBJ2-2, with 10 positions matching TRBD1. The DNA of the CDR3 is TGCGCCAGCAGCTCAAGCTTCGGGACAGGGGCTATCGGGGAGCTGTTTTTT. The encoded protein is CASSSSFGTGAIGELFF.